The 12 T cell receptor beta chains presented below share a single source sample, sequenced in a study of shared clonotypes between healthy human individuals. Clones were read by immunoSEQ multiplex PCR, and TCRdb kept only the in-frame ones, dropping some. Seen here are some 2.3 million clones, 85% to 95% observed once, and the top ten hold 0.39%. The sample comprised naive CD4+ T cells from PBMCs. The sample's subset: CD45RA+ positively selected. The receptors stem from a man between 18 and 29 years old in good health. Some clones in this sample may be carry-over from other donors' samples.

The chain has TRBV18 and TRBJ2-5, with D perhaps matching TRBD2 (6 bases). CDR1 is KGHSH, CDR2 LQKENI, per germline. The CDR3 extends over 16 amino acids. Deletions cut 0 bases from V and 4 bases from J, with 15 bases between. The CDR3 DNA follows: TGTGCCAGCTCACCACCCTCCGGGAGACTTGGAGAGACCCAGTACTTC. Its translation: CASSPPSGRLGETQYF. The full variable domain, rest sourced from reference TRBV18 and TRBJ2-5, is NAGVMQNPRHLVRRRGQEARLRCSPMKGHSHVYWYRQLPEEGLKFMVYLQKENIIDESGMPKERFSAEFPKEGPSILRIQQVVRGDSAAYFCASSPPSGRLGETQYFGPGTRLLVL.

The chain recombines TRBV9 with TRBJ1-1; 8 bases match TRBD1. CDR1 and CDR2 (germline): SGDLS, YYNGEE. V dropped 3 bases and J dropped 1; count of bases not matched to a gene: 5. The CDR3 covers 15 residues. This CDR3 reads CASSEGGQGNTEAFF. The CDR3 nucleotides are TGTGCCAGCAGCGAGGGAGGACAGGGGAACACTGAAGCTTTCTTT.

The gene calls are TRBV27 and TRBJ2-5; TRBD1 is a possible D gene (6 bases). The V and J ends lost 5 bases and 4 bases respectively, with 17 bases between them. CDR3 length: 15 residues. Germline CDR1 MNHEY, CDR2 SMNVEV (reference sequence). The CDR3 region is CASSARSGVTETQYF. As DNA, the CDR3 is TGTGCCAGCAGTGCCCGCTCAGGGGTAACAGAGACCCAGTACTTC.

The rearrangement links TRBV6-1 to TRBJ2-7; tentatively, D is TRBD1 or TRBD2 (6 bases each). Trimming took off 5 bases at V and 2 bases at J, with 16 bases between the two ends. CDR1 MNHNS and CDR2 SASEGT come from the germline V gene. The CDR3 spans 15 residues. CDR3 nucleotide sequence: TGTGCCAGCAGTCTTCGGAGGGACACTCCCTACGAGCAGTACTTC. As protein: CASSLRRDTPYEQYF.

The rearrangement joins TRBV7-2 to TRBJ2-2, with D unresolved. This CDR3 spans 15 amino acids. Trimming took off 5 bases at V and 0 bases at J, with 10 bases between the two ends. CDR1 and CDR2 (germline): SGHTA, FQGNSA. CDR3 DNA sequence: TGTGCCAGCAGCCCCACCGGCGCGAACACCGGGGAGCTGTTTTTT. Encoded protein: CASSPTGANTGELFF.

The rearrangement joins TRBV7-2 to TRBJ2-1; 9 bases fit TRBD2. Trimming removed 0 bases from V and 7 bases from J; junction bases left unmatched: 10. The CDR3 spans 17 residues. Germline CDR1 and CDR2: SGHTA and FQGNSA. The CDR3 nucleotides are TGTGCCAGCAGCTTAGCGTTTAGCGGGAGTCGTTGGAATGAGCAGTTCTTC. It translates to CASSLAFSGSRWNEQFF. Full variable domain (rest looked up from reference TRBV7-2 and TRBJ2-1): GAGVSQSPSNKVTEKGKDVELRCDPISGHTALYWYRQSLGQGLEFLIYFQGNSAPDKSGLPSDRFSAERTGGSVSTLTIQRTQQEDSAVYLCASSLAFSGSRWNEQFFGPGTRLTVL.

This chain connects TRBV6-1 to TRBJ1-5; possible D gene TRBD1, 6 bases. This CDR3 has 17 residues. The germline V gene encodes CDR1 MNHNS and CDR2 SASEGT. Trimming shortened V by 2 bases and J by 4 bases, and 18 bases separated the two germline ends. CDR3 amino acids: CASSELGGGVRNQPQHF. CDR3 sequence (DNA): TGTGCCAGCAGTGAATTGGGCGGGGGCGTCAGGAATCAGCCCCAGCATTTT.

This chain links TRBV28 with TRBJ2-7; D might be TRBD1 (6 bases). There are 12 residues in the CDR3. The V and J ends lost 6 bases and 9 bases respectively, with 15 bases between them. In germline, CDR1 is MDHEN, CDR2 SYDVKM. CDR3 loop: CASSLRQGGQYF. Here the CDR3 DNA reads TGTGCCAGCAGCTTACGGCAAGGGGGGCAGTACTTC.

The rearrangement uses TRBV18 and TRBJ2-1; 9 nucleotides match TRBD1. V lost 6 bases and J lost 7; bases outside the gene matches: 7. Per the germline V gene, CDR1 is KGHSH and CDR2 is LQKENI. The CDR3 contains 14 residues. The CDR3 reads CASSIDRGSNEQFF. As DNA, the CDR3 is TGTGCCAGCTCTATCGACAGGGGGTCGAATGAGCAGTTCTTC.

The chain employs TRBV28 and TRBJ1-4, with D possibly being TRBD1 (6 bases). The CDR3 extends over 15 amino acids. Trimming took off 5 bases at V and 5 bases at J, with 15 bases between the two ends. Germline lookup yields CDR1 MDHEN and CDR2 SYDVKM. CDR3 amino acids: CASSQGSPLNEKLFF. CDR3 nucleotide sequence: TGTGCCAGCAGTCAGGGGTCACCCTTGAATGAAAAACTGTTTTTT.

The V call is TRBV11-2, the J call TRBJ2-5, with 10 bases fitting TRBD1. V gave up 4 bases and J gave up 1 base; unmatched junction bases: 6. This CDR3 has 16 residues. Germline-derived CDR1 and CDR2 are SGHAT and FQNNGV. The CDR3 here is CASSSGDRGSQETQYF. Written as DNA, the CDR3 is TGTGCCAGCAGCTCAGGGGACAGGGGATCCCAAGAGACCCAGTACTTC.

V is TRBV29-1 and J is TRBJ2-1; 10 bases match TRBD1. The CDR3 is 16 amino acids. Germline CDR1 reads SQVTM; CDR2 reads ANQGSEA. V gave up 8 bases and J gave up 7 bases; unmatched junction bases: 17. The CDR3 nucleotides read TGCAGCTATCTACTTCCGGGACAGGGGCCGAGAAATGAGCAGTTCTTC. Translated: CSYLLPGQGPRNEQFF.